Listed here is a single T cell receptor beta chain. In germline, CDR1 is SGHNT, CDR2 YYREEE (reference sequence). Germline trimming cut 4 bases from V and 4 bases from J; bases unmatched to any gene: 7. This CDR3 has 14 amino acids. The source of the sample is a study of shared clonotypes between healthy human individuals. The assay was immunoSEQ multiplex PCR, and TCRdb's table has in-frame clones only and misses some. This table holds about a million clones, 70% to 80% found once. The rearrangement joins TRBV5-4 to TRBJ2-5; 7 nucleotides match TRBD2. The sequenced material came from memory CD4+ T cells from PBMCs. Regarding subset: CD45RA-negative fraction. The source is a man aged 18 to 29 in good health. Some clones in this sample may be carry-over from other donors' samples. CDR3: CASSRAGLGETQYF. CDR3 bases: TGTGCCAGCAGCAGAGCGGGATTGGGAGAGACCCAGTACTTC.